One and the same sample provided the 26 T cell receptor beta chains below, sequenced in a study of tumor and adjacent non-tumor tissue in lung cancer. Three rounds of nested PCR, following a modified ARM-PCR protocol, produced the TCRbeta library. TCRdb passed the multiplex PCR reads through MiXCR, listing each CDR3 protein once. The data hold 95,000 to 150,000 distinct CDR3 sequences, with 66% observed a single time. RNA was extracted from bulk tissue without any cell sorting. Sequenced input: lung tumor tissue. The source of these receptors is a man under 40 with non-small cell lung cancer.

Concerning this clonotype: Since a much larger clone is just one base distant, this may be a read error. The chain recombines TRBV10-3 with TRBJ2-2; D could derive from TRBD1 or TRBD2 (5 bases each). The CDR3 loop spans 11 amino acids. The germline CDR1 and CDR2 sequences are ENHRY and SYGVKD. CDR3 nucleotides: TGTGCCACAATGGGGACCGTGGAGCTGTTTTTT. As protein: CATMGTVELFF.

Concerning this clonotype: One end of the junction does not line up with germline, which may come from a read error. CDR3 region: CASSLGQGINSEAFF. The CDR3 nucleotides read TGTGCCAGCAGCTTAGGTCAGGGAATAAACAGTGAAGCTTTCTTT. J is TRBJ1-1 and V is TRBV11-2; a possible D gene is TRBD1 (5 bases). Germline V lookup: CDR1 SGHAT, CDR2 FQNNGV. The CDR3 sequence is 15 residues long.

As for this clonotype: At one end the junction does not follow the germline gene, possibly because of a read error. The V and J genes are TRBV11-2 and TRBJ2-1, with 7 bases aligning to TRBD2. CDR3 size: 20 residues. CDR1 and CDR2 (germline): SGHAT, FQNNGV. The CDR3 bases are TGTGCCAGTAGCTTAGCGGGTGGGGGGTTACGGGCCGCGTTATACAATGAGCAGTTCTTC. This translates into CASSLAGGGLRAALYNEQFF. Drawing the rest from reference TRBV11-2 and TRBJ2-1, the complete variable domain is EAGVAQSPRYKIIEKRQSVAFWCNPISGHATLYWYQQILGQGPKLLIQFQNNGVVDDSQLPKDRFSAERLKGVDSTLKIQPAKLEDSAVYLCASSLAGGGLRAALYNEQFFGPGTRLTVL.

This clonotype was seen a few times. The chain has TRBV7-8 and TRBJ2-5; 9 bases are shared with TRBD1. CDR1 and CDR2 from the germline V gene are SGHVS and FQNEAQ. The CDR3 extends over 18 amino acids. J lost 4 bases, V lost 3 bases, and 15 bases had no gene match. The CDR3 DNA reads as TGTGCCAGCAGCTTTAGGTCTGCAGTCCGGACAGGGGTAGAGACCCAGTACTTC. It specifies CASSFRSAVRTGVETQYF.

The chain is built from TRBV6-2 or TRBV6-3 and TRBJ2-5, with 9 bases identical to TRBD2. V lost 2 bases, J lost 2 bases, and 6 bases stayed unmatched. Germline lookup yields CDR1 MNHEY and CDR2 SVGEGT. This CDR3 has 16 residues. The CDR3 sequence is CASSYVGGGAQETQYF. Written as DNA, the CDR3 is TGTGCCAGCAGTTACGTTGGCGGGGGGGCACAAGAGACCCAGTACTTC.

In the case of this clonotype: It may be a read error: a sequence one base away is much more abundant. This chain uses TRBV4-2 with TRBJ2-2; 8 nucleotides align to TRBD1. The CDR3 has 16 residues. Germline values: CDR1 LGHNA, CDR2 YNFKEQ. The CDR3 spells CANSQRTGMNTGELFF. The DNA for the CDR3 is TGTGCCAACAGCCAAAGGACAGGGATGAACACCGGGGAGCTGTTTTTT.

The chain links TRBV20-1 to TRBJ2-7; D is tentatively TRBD1 or TRBD2 (5 bases each). Germline V gene data show CDR1 as DFQATT and CDR2 as SNEGSKA (reference sequence). Trimming took off 4 bases at V and 5 bases at J, with 18 bases between the two ends. There are 14 residues in the CDR3. CDR3: CSAMQVEGPHEQYF. The CDR3 coding sequence is TGCAGTGCTATGCAGGTCGAGGGGCCGCACGAGCAGTACTTC.

V gene TRBV15 combines with J gene TRBJ2-5; D not certain. The CDR3 length is 17 residues. CDR1 is LNHNV and CDR2 is YYDKDF in the germline V gene (reference sequence). Between the trimmed V and J ends, which lost 0 bases and 4 bases, there was a span of 18 bases. The CDR3 reads CATSREGVRAQVETQYF. The CDR3, as DNA: TGTGCCACCAGCAGAGAAGGAGTAAGAGCGCAAGTAGAGACCCAGTACTTC. Combining the CDR3 with reference TRBV15 and TRBJ2-5 gives the whole variable domain DAMVIQNPRYQVTQFGKPVTLSCSQTLNHNVMYWYQQKSSQAPKLLFHYYDKDFNNEADTPDNFQSRRPNTSFCFLDIRSPGLGDTAMYLCATSREGVRAQVETQYFGPGTRLLVL.

Comments on this clonotype: Because it lacks the conserved phenylalanine or tryptophan at the end, this CDR3 is likely a read error. This sequence joins TRBV30 and TRBJ1-2; no clear D gene. CDR1 and CDR2 from the germline V gene are GTSNPN and SVGIG (reference sequence). CDR3 size: 11 residues. V lost 1 base and J lost 5, with 5 bases in between. CDR3 coding DNA: TGTGCCTGGAGTGGTGCTTATGGCTACACCTTA. It yields the protein CAWSGAYGYTL.

Note on this clonotype: This likely reflects a read error, since a far larger clone is one base away. This chain connects TRBV20-1 to TRBJ1-2; D remains unclear. Trimming pared 6 bases from V and 2 bases from J, leaving 13 bases between. CDR3 size: 13 residues. Per the germline V gene, CDR1 is DFQATT and CDR2 is SNEGSKA (reference sequence). The CDR3 DNA reads TGCAGTGCCAGCGAGGGAGCGAACTATGGCTACACCTTC. Translated, it gives CSASEGANYGYTF.

Remarks on this clonotype: A much more abundant neighbour one base away suggests this may be a read error. The J gene is TRBJ2-1, the V gene TRBV20-1; the match to TRBD2 covers 8 bases. V lost 0 bases and J lost 5; bases outside the gene matches: 12. In germline, CDR1 is DFQATT, CDR2 SNEGSKA (reference sequence). This CDR3 region has 17 residues. CDR3 sequence (DNA): TGCAGTGCTAGAGACCTCTGGGGGAGCGGGGGCCACAATGAGCAGTTCTTC. Translation: CSARDLWGSGGHNEQFF.

This clonotype was counted a few times. A read error may be the cause here, since a much bigger clone is one base away. The rearrangement joins TRBV5-1 to TRBJ2-1; 10 nucleotides match TRBD2. CDR1 is SGHRS, CDR2 YFSETQ, per germline. With 3 bases clipped from V and 9 bases from J, the junction kept 9 bases outside the gene matches. The CDR3 runs 15 residues. In nucleotides, the CDR3 is TGCGCCAGCAGCTCGTTGCTAGCGGGAGCGGGTGAGCAGTTCTTC. It codes for CASSSLLAGAGEQFF.

Points on this clonotype: A much more abundant neighbour one base away suggests this may be a read error. The chain couples TRBV6-1 to TRBJ2-3; 11 positions match TRBD2. This CDR3 has 16 residues. Germline loops: CDR1 MNHNS, CDR2 SASEGT. The CDR3 DNA reads as TGTGTCAGCAGTGCTTTACTAGCGGGAGAAACAGATACGCAGTATTTT. Protein product: CVSSALLAGETDTQYF.

In regard to this clonotype: Since no conserved phenylalanine or tryptophan closes the CDR3, a read error is the likely cause. It is unclear where the CDR3 begins or ends on the DNA, so no DNA is shown, and the CDR3 is as TCRdb lists it. The chain recombines TRBV4-1 with TRBJ2-2; TRBD2, the table's D call, was not compared with the DNA. Germline V gives CDR1 MGHRA, CDR2 YSYEKL. The CDR3 is 16 amino acids in total, end residues counted. CDR3 sequence: CASSRGTSGNTGELFS.

This clonotype was seen repeatedly, ten times or more. The gene calls are TRBV6-5 and TRBJ2-2; D is possibly TRBD1 (6 bases). V shed 9 bases and J shed 1 base, with 12 bases lying between them. This CDR3 region has 14 residues. Germline V CDR1 and CDR2: MNHEY, SVGAGI. CDR3 amino acids: CASRVDRNTGELFF. The CDR3 coding sequence is TGTGCCAGTAGGGTGGACAGGAACACCGGGGAGCTGTTTTTT.

A word on this clonotype: A single base separates this from a much larger clone, so it may be a read error. Here the CDR3 DNA reads TGTGCCAGCAGTTTTTTCGGCGGGCTAGAGACCCAGTACTTC. This sequence encodes CASSFFGGLETQYF. The rearrangement uses TRBV12-3 or TRBV12-4 and TRBJ2-5, with a tentative D call TRBD2 (5 bases). The CDR3 has 14 residues. Trimming pared 3 bases from V and 4 bases from J, leaving 12 bases between.

About this clonotype: It is likely a read error, because the conserved phenylalanine at the end of the CDR3 is missing. V gene TRBV7-2 combines with J gene TRBJ2-7; D is ambiguous. The CDR3 totals 14 residues. Per the germline V gene, CDR1 is SGHTA and CDR2 is FQGNSA. The germline V and J ends were trimmed by 3 bases and 2 bases, with 11 bases remaining between them. The CDR3 DNA reads TGTGCCAGCAGCTTTGCGGCCGCTGCCTACGAGCAGTACTTA. This translates into CASSFAAAAYEQYL.

The CDR3 loop is CSARDVGGAQEQYF. The CDR3 bases are TGCAGTGCTAGAGATGTGGGCGGGGCTCAGGAGCAGTACTTC. The chain recombines TRBV20-1 with TRBJ2-7, with a possible D match to TRBD2 (6 bases). The CDR3 covers 14 residues. V was pared by 0 bases and J by 7 bases, with 16 bases between. Germline V gene sequence: CDR1 DFQATT, CDR2 SNEGSKA (reference sequence).

About this clonotype: Just one base apart from a much larger clone, this may be a read error. The rearrangement joins TRBV4-1 to TRBJ2-3; the match to TRBD1 covers 10 bases. The V gene end was trimmed by 8 bases and the J gene end by 6 bases; junction bases not matched to a gene: 5. The germline V gene encodes CDR1 MGHRA and CDR2 YSYEKL. This CDR3 is 13 amino acids long. As DNA, the CDR3 is TGCGCCAGCGGACAGGGGGGTTCCGATACGCAGTATTTT. It is translated as CASGQGGSDTQYF.

The sample holds one count of this clonotype. A read error may account for a junction end that differs from germline. The V gene is TRBV20-1, the J gene TRBJ2-1; 12 nucleotides match TRBD2. CDR1 and CDR2 (germline): DFQATT, SNEGSKA (reference sequence). CDR3 length: 14 residues. This CDR3 reads CSTRTSGTYSEQFF. The DNA for the CDR3 is TGCAGTACCCGGACTAGCGGGACCTACAGTGAGCAGTTCTTC.

The rearrangement links TRBV7-9 to TRBJ2-7; TRBD1 matches at 7 bases. There are 16 residues in the CDR3. Looked up from germline, CDR1 is SEHNR and CDR2 is FQNEAQ (reference sequence). V lost 0 bases, J lost 5 bases, and 10 bases stayed unmatched. The CDR3 sequence: CASSLAGTARANEQYF. The CDR3 DNA sequence: TGTGCCAGCAGCTTAGCGGGGACAGCCCGGGCCAACGAGCAGTACTTC. Using reference TRBV7-9 and TRBJ2-7 for the parts outside the CDR3, the full variable domain is DTGVSQNPRHKITKRGQNVTFRCDPISEHNRLYWYRQTLGQGPEFLTYFQNEAQLEKSRLLSDRFSAERPKGSFSTLEIQRTEQGDSAMYLCASSLAGTARANEQYFGPGTRLTVT.

The chain is built from TRBV11-1 and TRBJ2-3; 12 nucleotides agree with TRBD2. Germline-derived CDR1 and CDR2 are SGHAT and FQDESV (reference sequence). CDR3 length equals 18 residues. J lost 2 bases, V lost 9 bases, and 15 bases had no gene match. The CDR3 sequence: CARSDPWTSGDYTDTQYF. The CDR3 DNA sequence: TGTGCCAGGAGCGATCCCTGGACTAGCGGGGATTACACAGATACGCAGTATTTT.

This clonotype has at least ten counts. The rearrangement joins TRBV12-3 or TRBV12-4 to TRBJ2-2; D assignment may be TRBD1 or TRBD2 (6 bases each). The CDR3 length is 15 residues. V was shortened by 8 bases and J by 5 bases, with 18 bases between the two germline ends. CDR3 in DNA: TGTGCCAGCCTATCGGGGGCCCCGTGGACCGGGGAGCTGTTTTTT. The encoded protein is CASLSGAPWTGELFF.

This clonotype was counted at least ten times. This sequence joins TRBV4-1 and TRBJ1-2; 9 bases match TRBD1. After removal of 4 bases from V and 1 base from J, the junction contained 4 bases not matched to a gene. CDR1 is MGHRA and CDR2 is YSYEKL in the germline V gene. The CDR3 length is 15 residues. CDR3 sequence (DNA): TGCGCCAGCAGCCCCGGGACAGGGAATAACTATGGCTACACCTTC. Translating it yields CASSPGTGNNYGYTF.

Details on this clonotype: An end of the junction does not agree with germline; a read error may underlie this. The J gene is TRBJ2-1, the V gene TRBV11-2, with 12 bases fitting TRBD2. This CDR3 is built from 15 residues. Germline V gene sequence: CDR1 SGHAT, CDR2 FQNNGV. The CDR3 DNA is TGTGCCAGCAAGCCGCCGGGACTAGCGGGCGGTGAGCAGTCCTTC. Translation gives CASKPPGLAGGEQSF.

This clonotype was found a few times. The chain employs TRBV7-9 and TRBJ1-1; 7 bases are a match to TRBD1. There are 13 residues in the CDR3. Germline lookup yields CDR1 SEHNR and CDR2 FQNEAQ (reference sequence). After removal of 6 bases from V and 7 bases from J, the junction contained 8 bases not matched to a gene. The CDR3 DNA reads as TGTGCCAGCAGTATTAACAGGGGTGGTGAAGCTTTCTTT. Encoded protein: CASSINRGGEAFF. The full variable domain, completed using reference TRBV7-9 and TRBJ1-1, is DTGVSQNPRHKITKRGQNVTFRCDPISEHNRLYWYRQTLGQGPEFLTYFQNEAQLEKSRLLSDRFSAERPKGSFSTLEIQRTEQGDSAMYLCASSINRGGEAFFGQGTRLTVV.